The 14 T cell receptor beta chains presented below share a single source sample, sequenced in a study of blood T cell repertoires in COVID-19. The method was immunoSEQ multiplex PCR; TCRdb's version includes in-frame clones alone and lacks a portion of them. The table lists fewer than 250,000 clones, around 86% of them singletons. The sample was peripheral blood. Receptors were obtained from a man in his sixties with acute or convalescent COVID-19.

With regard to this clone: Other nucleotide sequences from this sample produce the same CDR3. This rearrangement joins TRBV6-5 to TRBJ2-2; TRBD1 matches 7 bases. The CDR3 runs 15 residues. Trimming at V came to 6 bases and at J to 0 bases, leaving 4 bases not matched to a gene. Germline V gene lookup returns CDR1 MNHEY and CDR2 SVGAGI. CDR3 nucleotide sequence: TGTGCCAGCAGCCCCGGGACAGCGAACACCGGGGAGCTGTTTTTT. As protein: CASSPGTANTGELFF.

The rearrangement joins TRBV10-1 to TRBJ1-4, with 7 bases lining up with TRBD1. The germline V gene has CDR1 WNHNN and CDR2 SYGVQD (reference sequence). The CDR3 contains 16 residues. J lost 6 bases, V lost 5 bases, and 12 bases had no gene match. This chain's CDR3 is CASSPPPTGEDEKLFF. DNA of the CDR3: TGCGCCAGCAGTCCGCCGCCTACAGGGGAGGATGAAAAACTGTTTTTT.

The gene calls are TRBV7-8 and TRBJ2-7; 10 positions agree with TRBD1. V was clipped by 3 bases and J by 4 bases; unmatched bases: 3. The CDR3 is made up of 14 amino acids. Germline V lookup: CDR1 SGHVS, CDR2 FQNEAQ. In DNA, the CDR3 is TGTGCCAGCAGCTTTGGGACAGGGGAATACGAGCAGTACTTC. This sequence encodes CASSFGTGEYEQYF.

CDR3 DNA: TGTGCCAGCTCCCAGGACTCACCTCTAGGTCGTGCAAACACCATATATTTT. Protein: CASSQDSPLGRANTIYF. This chain joins TRBV18 and TRBJ1-3; D not resolved. V lost 6 bases and J lost 6, with 24 bases in between. The germline gives CDR1 KGHSH, CDR2 LQKENI. The CDR3 extends over 17 amino acids.

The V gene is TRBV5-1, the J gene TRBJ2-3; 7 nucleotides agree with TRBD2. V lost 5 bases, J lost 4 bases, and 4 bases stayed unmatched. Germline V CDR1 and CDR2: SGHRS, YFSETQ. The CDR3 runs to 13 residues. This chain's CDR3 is CASRAGEADTQYF. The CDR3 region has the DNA TGCGCCAGCAGGGCGGGGGAGGCAGATACGCAGTATTTT.

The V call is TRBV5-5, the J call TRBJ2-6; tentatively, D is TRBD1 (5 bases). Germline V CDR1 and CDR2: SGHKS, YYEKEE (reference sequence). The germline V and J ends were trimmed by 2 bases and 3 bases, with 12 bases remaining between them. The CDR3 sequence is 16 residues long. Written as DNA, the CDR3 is TGTGCCAGCAGCTTCGGCAGGGTGGTTGGGGCCAACGTCCTGACTTTC. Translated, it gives CASSFGRVVGANVLTF.

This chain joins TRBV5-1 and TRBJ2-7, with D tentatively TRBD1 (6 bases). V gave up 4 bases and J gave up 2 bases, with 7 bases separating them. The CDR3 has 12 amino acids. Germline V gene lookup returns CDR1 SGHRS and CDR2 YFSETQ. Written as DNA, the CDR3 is TGCGCCAGCAGCCGGACAGCCTACGAGCAGTACTTC. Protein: CASSRTAYEQYF. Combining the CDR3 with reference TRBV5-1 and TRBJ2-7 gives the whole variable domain KAGVTQTPRYLIKTRGQQVTLSCSPISGHRSVSWYQQTPGQGLQFLFEYFSETQRNKGNFPGRFSGRQFSNSRSEMNVSTLELGDSALYLCASSRTAYEQYFGPGTRLTVT.

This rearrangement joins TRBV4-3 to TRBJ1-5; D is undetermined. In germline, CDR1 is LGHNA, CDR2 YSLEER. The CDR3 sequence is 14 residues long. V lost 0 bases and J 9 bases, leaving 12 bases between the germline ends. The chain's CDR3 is CASSQDWREGPQHF. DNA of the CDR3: TGCGCCAGCAGCCAAGATTGGAGGGAAGGGCCCCAGCATTTT.

The CDR3 DNA reads as TGTGCCAGCAGCTTAACGGGAGGGGAGGATGAGCAGTTCTTC. It encodes CASSLTGGEDEQFF. The rearrangement joins TRBV7-3 to TRBJ2-1; 7 bases are a match to TRBD2. Per the germline V gene, CDR1 is SGHTA and CDR2 is FQGTGA. The V and J ends lost 0 bases and 8 bases, in that order; junction bases with no gene match: 4. The CDR3 length is 14 residues.

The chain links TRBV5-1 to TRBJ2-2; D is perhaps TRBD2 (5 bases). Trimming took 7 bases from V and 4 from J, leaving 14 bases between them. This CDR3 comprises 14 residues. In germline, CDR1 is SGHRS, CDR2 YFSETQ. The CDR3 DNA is TGCGCCAGCCGGAGGAACACAGTCACCGGGGAGCTGTTTTTT. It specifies CASRRNTVTGELFF.

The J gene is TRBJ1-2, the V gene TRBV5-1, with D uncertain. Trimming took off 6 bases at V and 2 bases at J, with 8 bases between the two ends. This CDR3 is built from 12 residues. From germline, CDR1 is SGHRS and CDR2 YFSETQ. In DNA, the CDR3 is TGCGCCAGCAACGCCGGGAACTATGGCTACACCTTC. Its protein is CASNAGNYGYTF. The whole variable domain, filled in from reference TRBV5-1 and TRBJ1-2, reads KAGVTQTPRYLIKTRGQQVTLSCSPISGHRSVSWYQQTPGQGLQFLFEYFSETQRNKGNFPGRFSGRQFSNSRSEMNVSTLELGDSALYLCASNAGNYGYTFGSGTRLTVV.

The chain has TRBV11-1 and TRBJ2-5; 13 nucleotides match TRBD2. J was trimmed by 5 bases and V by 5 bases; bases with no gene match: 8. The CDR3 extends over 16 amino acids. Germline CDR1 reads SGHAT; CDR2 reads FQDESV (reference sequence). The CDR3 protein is CASSKRLAGGGETQYF. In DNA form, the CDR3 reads TGTGCCAGCAGCAAGCGACTAGCGGGGGGTGGGGAGACCCAGTACTTC.

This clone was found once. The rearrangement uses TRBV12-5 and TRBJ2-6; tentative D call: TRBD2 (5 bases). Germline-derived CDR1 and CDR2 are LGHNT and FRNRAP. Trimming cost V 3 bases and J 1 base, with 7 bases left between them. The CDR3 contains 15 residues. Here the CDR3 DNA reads TGTGCTAGTGGTTTCGGGGTTTCTGGGGCCAACGTCCTGACTTTC. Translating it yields CASGFGVSGANVLTF.

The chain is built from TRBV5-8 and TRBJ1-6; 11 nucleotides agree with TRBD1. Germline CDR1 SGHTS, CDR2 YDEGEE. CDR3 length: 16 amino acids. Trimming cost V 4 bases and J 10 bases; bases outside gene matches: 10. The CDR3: CASSRNPGQGGSPLHF. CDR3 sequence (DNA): TGTGCCAGCAGCCGAAACCCGGGACAGGGGGGGTCACCCCTCCACTTT.